A selection of T cell receptor beta chains follows, all from one sample in a study of memory B cells and T cells in multiple sclerosis. The data were produced by immunoSEQ multiplex PCR, yet TCRdb's version contains in-frame clones alone and is incomplete. The repertoire includes 30,000 to 40,000 clones, 86% of them detected once, and 2% to 3% sits in the top ten. These receptors' targets are unknown. The sample taken for sequencing was PBMCs from blood kept in culture. These receptors were taken from a human donor with multiple sclerosis. CDR3s include the opening cysteine and the closing phenylalanine or tryptophan. D genes are given only for firm matches. Some rows mark clone size as missing; the rest say once, few, many or name a class of expanded clone.

TRBJ2-7 TRBV11-2 . 18 TRBD1 TGTGCCAGCAGCCTCTCCCCGGTCGGACAGGGGGCTCAGTACGAGCAGTACTTC CASSLSPVGQGAQYEQYF
TRBJ1-6 TRBV28 once 15 TRBD1 TGTGCCAGCAGGAGGGACAGGGAAGGTAATTCACCCCTCCACTTT CASRRDREGNSPLHF
TRBJ2-3 TRBV9 . 17 . TGTGCCAGCAGCGTAGACCCCAGCGGGCGTCTCACAGATACGCAGTATTTT CASSVDPSGRLTDTQYF
TRBJ1-2 TRBV28 . 13 . TGTGCCAGCAGTTTACCAGGGTACTATGGCTACACCTTC CASSLPGYYGYTF
TRBJ2-5 TRBV5-1 . 19 TRBD2 TGCGCCAGCAGCTTGGTTCCTAGGCTAGCGGGAGTGGTTCGAGAGACCCAGTACTTC CASSLVPRLAGVVRETQYF
TRBJ1-2 TRBV13 . 17 TRBD1 TGTGCCAGCAGCTTTGGGACAGGGGGATCGGCTAACTATGGCTACACCTTC CASSFGTGGSANYGYTF
TRBJ2-3 TRBV11-1 . 14 TRBD2 TGTGCCAGCAGCTTAGCGCGGGGGGCGGATACGCAGTATTTT CASSLARGADTQYF
TRBJ1-5 TRBV19 . 14 . TGTGCCAGTAGTGGGCTGAATAGCAATCAGCCCCAGCATTTT CASSGLNSNQPQHF
TRBJ2-7 TRBV11-1 once 12 . TGTGCCAGCAGCTTAGGGTCAGACGAGCAGTACTTC CASSLGSDEQYF
TRBJ1-1 TRBV5-1 . 14 TRBD1 TGCGCCAGCAGCTGGGGACAGATTAACACTGAAGCTTTCTTT CASSWGQINTEAFF